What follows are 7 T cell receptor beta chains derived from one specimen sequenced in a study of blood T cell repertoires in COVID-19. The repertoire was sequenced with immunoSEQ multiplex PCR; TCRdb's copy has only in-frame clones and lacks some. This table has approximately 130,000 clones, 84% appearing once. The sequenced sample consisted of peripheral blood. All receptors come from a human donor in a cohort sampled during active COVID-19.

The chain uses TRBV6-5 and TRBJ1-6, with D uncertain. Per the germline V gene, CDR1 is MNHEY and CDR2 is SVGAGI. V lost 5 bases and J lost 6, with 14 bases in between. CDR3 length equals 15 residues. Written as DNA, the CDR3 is TGTGCCAGCAGTCGTTCGGGGTTAAGTAATTCACCCCTCCACTTT. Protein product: CASSRSGLSNSPLHF.

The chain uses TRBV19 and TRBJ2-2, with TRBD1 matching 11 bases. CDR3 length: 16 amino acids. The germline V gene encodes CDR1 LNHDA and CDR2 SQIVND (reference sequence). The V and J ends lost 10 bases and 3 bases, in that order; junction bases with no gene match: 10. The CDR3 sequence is CATKSGQGVHTGELFF. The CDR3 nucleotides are TGTGCCACCAAATCGGGACAGGGGGTCCACACCGGGGAGCTGTTTTTT.

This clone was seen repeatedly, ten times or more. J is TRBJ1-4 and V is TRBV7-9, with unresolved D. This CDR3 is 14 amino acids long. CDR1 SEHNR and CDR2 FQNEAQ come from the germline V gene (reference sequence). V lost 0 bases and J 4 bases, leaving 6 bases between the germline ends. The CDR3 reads CASSLAGDNEKLFF. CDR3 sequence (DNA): TGTGCCAGCAGCTTAGCGGGAGATAATGAAAAACTGTTTTTT.

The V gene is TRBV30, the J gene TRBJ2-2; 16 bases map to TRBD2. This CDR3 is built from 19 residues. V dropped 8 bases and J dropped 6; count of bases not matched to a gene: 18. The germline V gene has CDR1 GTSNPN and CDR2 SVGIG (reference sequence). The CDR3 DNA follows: TGTGCCCCCCTATCCTCGGGGACTAGCGGGGGGGCCTTAGCCGGGGAGCTGTTTTTT. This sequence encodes CAPLSSGTSGGALAGELFF.

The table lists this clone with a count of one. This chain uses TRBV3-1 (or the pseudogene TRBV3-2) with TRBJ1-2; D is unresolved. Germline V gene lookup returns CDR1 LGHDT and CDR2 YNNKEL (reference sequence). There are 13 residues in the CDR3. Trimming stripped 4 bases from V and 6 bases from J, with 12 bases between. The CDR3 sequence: CASSPRQAHGYTF. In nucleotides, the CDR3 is TGTGCCAGCAGCCCAAGACAAGCCCATGGCTACACCTTC.

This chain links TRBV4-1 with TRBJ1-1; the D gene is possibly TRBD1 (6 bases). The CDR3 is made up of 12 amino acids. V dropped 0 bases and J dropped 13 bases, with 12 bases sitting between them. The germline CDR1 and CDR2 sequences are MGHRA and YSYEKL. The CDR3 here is CASSQDEDSLFF. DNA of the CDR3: TGCGCCAGCAGCCAAGATGAGGACAGCCTTTTCTTT.

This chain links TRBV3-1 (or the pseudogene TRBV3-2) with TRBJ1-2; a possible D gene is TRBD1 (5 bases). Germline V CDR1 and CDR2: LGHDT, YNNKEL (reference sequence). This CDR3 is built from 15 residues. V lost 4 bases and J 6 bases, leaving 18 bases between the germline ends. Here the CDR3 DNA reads TGTGCCAGCAGCCTCGCGGTCGCGGGGGGGGATGGCTACACCTTC. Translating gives CASSLAVAGGDGYTF.